This is a list of T cell receptor beta chains from one sample in a study of blood T cell repertoires in COVID-19. Assay: immunoSEQ multiplex PCR; the TCRdb copy retains only in-frame clones and omits some. This sample has around 200,000 clones, with around four fifths found just once. Material for sequencing was peripheral blood. These TCRs come from a woman aged 70 to 79 with COVID-19, enrolled during active disease. The CDR3 runs from the conserved cysteine through the conserved F or W. D genes are given only for firm matches. Expanded clones are given a class, and other clones once, few, many or no size at all.

abundance,d_gene,j_gene,v_gene,CDR3aa,CDR3nt
NA,TRBD1,TRBJ2-3,TRBV30,CAWSATGGTDTQYF,TGTGCCTGGAGTGCGACAGGGGGCACAGATACGCAGTATTTT
NA,NA,TRBJ1-1,TRBV3-1/TRBV3-2,CASSPRMLTMTEAFF,TGTGCCAGCAGCCCAAGAATGTTAACTATGACTGAAGCTTTCTTT
NA,NA,TRBJ1-2,TRBV5-4,CASSLSEPYGYTF,TGTGCCAGCAGCTTGTCAGAACCATATGGCTACACCTTC
once,TRBD1,TRBJ2-7,TRBV2,CASSERQGFYEQYF,TGTGCCAGCAGTGAAAGACAGGGCTTCTACGAGCAGTACTTC
NA,NA,TRBJ1-2,TRBV18,CASASGLGGYTF,TGTGCCAGCGCATCGGGTTTGGGTGGCTACACCTTC
NA,NA,TRBJ2-1,TRBV3-1/TRBV3-2,CASSPWDFSRNNEQFF,TGTGCCAGCAGCCCGTGGGACTTCTCGCGAAACAATGAGCAGTTCTTC
once,TRBD2,TRBJ2-7,TRBV29-1,CSVGTRFYEQYF,TGCAGCGTCGGGACTAGATTCTACGAGCAGTACTTC
once,TRBD1,TRBJ1-3,TRBV28,CASSFRDRGLTGNTIYF,TGTGCCAGCAGTTTTAGGGACAGGGGGCTAACGGGAAACACCATATATTTT
NA,NA,TRBJ2-5,TRBV30,CAWSVRGETQYF,TGTGCCTGGAGTGTCCGGGGAGAGACCCAGTACTTC
NA,TRBD1,TRBJ1-5,TRBV28,CASSSPTGTNQPQHF,TGTGCCAGCAGTTCCCCGACAGGGACCAATCAGCCCCAGCATTTT
NA,TRBD1,TRBJ1-5,TRBV6-1,CASSGRDSHSNQPQHF,TGTGCCAGCAGTGGCCGGGACAGTCATAGCAATCAGCCCCAGCATTTT
NA,TRBD2,TRBJ2-3,TRBV10-3,CAISVLAGAGSDTQYF,TGTGCCATCAGTGTCCTAGCGGGGGCCGGCTCAGATACGCAGTATTTT
once,NA,TRBJ1-5,TRBV3-1/TRBV3-2,CASSQDRAKPQHF,TGTGCCAGCAGCCAAGATCGCGCGAAGCCCCAGCATTTT
once,TRBD2,TRBJ2-3,TRBV6-1,CASSEAGGFADTQYF,TGTGCCAGCAGTGAAGCGGGAGGGTTTGCAGATACGCAGTATTTT
NA,NA,TRBJ2-1,TRBV14,CASSQQGIYNEQFF,TGTGCCAGCAGCCAGCAGGGAATCTACAATGAGCAGTTCTTC
NA,TRBD1,TRBJ1-6,TRBV12-3/TRBV12-4,CASSLGQGPLHF,TGTGCCAGCAGTTTGGGACAGGGACCCCTCCACTTT
once,TRBD1,TRBJ1-5,TRBV28,CASSFESQGNQPQHF,TGTGCCAGCAGTTTCGAGTCACAGGGGAATCAGCCCCAGCATTTT
NA,NA,TRBJ2-1,TRBV7-2,CASSLRPPRAPNEQFF,TGTGCCAGCAGCTTACGGCCCCCGAGGGCCCCCAATGAGCAGTTCTTC
NA,NA,TRBJ1-5,TRBV18,CASSTQGQPQHF,TGTGCCAGCTCAACGCAGGGTCAGCCCCAGCATTTT
NA,TRBD1,TRBJ1-4,TRBV3-1/TRBV3-2,CASSHLTGLDEKLFF,TGTGCCAGCAGCCACTTGACAGGGTTAGACGAAAAACTGTTTTTT
NA,NA,TRBJ1-5,TRBV6-1,CASSEAAGVGNQPQHF,TGTGCCAGCAGTGAAGCCGCAGGGGTAGGCAATCAGCCCCAGCATTTT
NA,NA,TRBJ2-5,TRBV5-1,CASLPFLSSGQETQYF,TGCGCCAGCCTCCCTTTTTTATCCAGCGGCCAAGAGACCCAGTACTTC
NA,NA,TRBJ2-5,TRBV19,CASSGQGQWRETQYF,TGTGCCAGTAGTGGGCAGGGGCAGTGGCGAGAGACCCAGTACTTC
NA,TRBD1,TRBJ1-6,TRBV6-5,CASSYAMGRGLSPLHF,TGTGCCAGCAGTTACGCAATGGGCAGGGGGCTTTCACCCCTCCACTTT
NA,NA,TRBJ1-1,TRBV2,CASSRTGPEAFF,TGTGCCAGCAGCAGAACAGGCCCTGAAGCTTTCTTT
NA,TRBD2,TRBJ2-1,TRBV27,CASRLAGGPGNEQFF,TGTGCCAGCAGATTAGCGGGAGGGCCGGGGAATGAGCAGTTCTTC
NA,NA,TRBJ2-3,TRBV5-1,CASSLDLSTDTQYF,TGCGCCAGCAGCTTAGACTTGAGCACAGATACGCAGTATTTT
NA,TRBD2,TRBJ2-1,TRBV27,CASSLGTSGSNEQFF,TGTGCCAGCAGTTTAGGTACTAGCGGGAGTAATGAGCAGTTCTTC
NA,NA,TRBJ2-7,TRBV6-6,CASSRGRDEQYF,TGTGCCAGCAGCCGTGGGCGCGACGAGCAGTACTTC
NA,TRBD1,TRBJ2-1,TRBV5-1,CASSPSRGAGGNEQFF,TGCGCCAGCAGCCCAAGCAGGGGCGCAGGGGGCAATGAGCAGTTCTTC
NA,TRBD1,TRBJ1-5,TRBV18,CASSLGQGDQPQHF,TGTGCCAGCTCACTGGGACAGGGAGATCAGCCCCAGCATTTT
NA,NA,TRBJ1-3,TRBV12-5,CASGLTGLSGNTIYF,TGTGCTAGTGGGCTAACAGGGCTCTCTGGAAACACCATATATTTT
NA,NA,TRBJ2-2,TRBV6-5,CASFRGSTGELFF,TGTGCCAGCTTCCGAGGATCCACCGGGGAGCTGTTTTTT
few,NA,TRBJ1-4,TRBV2,CASSDGGGEKLFF,TGTGCCAGCAGTGACGGAGGTGGTGAAAAACTGTTTTTT
NA,NA,TRBJ1-2,TRBV6-1,CASSELLGYTF,TGTGCCAGCAGTGAACTCCTCGGCTACACCTTC
NA,NA,TRBJ2-5,TRBV28,CASSYSKETQYF,TGTGCCAGCAGTTACAGTAAAGAGACCCAGTACTTC
NA,TRBD1,TRBJ2-2,TRBV7-8,CASSGRGLGELFF,TGTGCCAGCAGCGGCAGGGGGCTCGGGGAGCTGTTTTTT
NA,NA,TRBJ1-5,TRBV6-5,CASGLTGTQPQHF,TGTGCCAGCGGACTTACAGGGACTCAGCCCCAGCATTTT
NA,NA,TRBJ1-2,TRBV5-4,CASSLIGGGGYGYTF,TGTGCCAGCAGCTTGATTGGGGGAGGGGGCTATGGCTACACCTTC
NA,NA,TRBJ2-7,TRBV7-9,CASSTTNEQYF,TGTGCCAGCAGCACGACTAACGAGCAGTACTTC
NA,TRBD1,TRBJ1-5,TRBV3-1/TRBV3-2,CASSQTTTGIPQPQHF,TGTGCCAGCAGCCAAACCACGACAGGGATTCCACAGCCCCAGCATTTT
NA,TRBD1,TRBJ2-2,TRBV9,CASSPTTGATGELFF,TGTGCCAGCAGCCCGACGACAGGGGCCACCGGGGAGCTGTTTTTT
once,NA,TRBJ2-5,TRBV5-5,CASSLAGVQETQYF,TGTGCCAGCAGCTTGGCCGGGGTACAAGAGACCCAGTACTTC
NA,TRBD1,TRBJ1-1,TRBV5-1,CASSGQGANTEAFF,TGCGCCAGCAGCGGACAGGGGGCTAACACTGAAGCTTTCTTT
NA,TRBD1,TRBJ1-5,TRBV2,CASSEEGQGNQPQHF,TGTGCCAGCAGTGAGGAGGGACAGGGAAATCAGCCCCAGCATTTT
NA,NA,TRBJ1-1,TRBV12-3/TRBV12-4,CASSKRSYAEAFF,TGTGCCAGCAGTAAGCGGTCGTACGCTGAAGCTTTCTTT
NA,NA,TRBJ2-1,TRBV7-2,CASSLVTNEQFF,TGTGCCAGCAGCTTAGTCACTAATGAGCAGTTCTTC
NA,NA,TRBJ1-2,TRBV28,CASSRTLRNGYTF,TGTGCCAGCAGCAGAACCCTCAGGAATGGCTACACCTTC
NA,TRBD2,TRBJ2-3,TRBV7-2,CASSLAPQAGGRTDTQYF,TGTGCCAGCAGCTTAGCACCCCAGGCGGGGGGACGGACAGATACGCAGTATTTT
once,TRBD2,TRBJ2-2,TRBV11-3,CASSLTSGSGTGELFF,TGTGCCAGCAGCTTAACGAGCGGGAGTGGGACCGGGGAGCTGTTTTTT
once,NA,TRBJ1-3,TRBV5-4,CASSPRPGGNTIYF,TGTGCCAGCAGTCCGCGACCAGGGGGAAACACCATATATTTT
NA,TRBD1,TRBJ1-2,TRBV3-1/TRBV3-2,CASSQGAGGWGYTF,TGTGCCAGCAGCCAAGGAGCAGGGGGCTGGGGCTACACCTTC
NA,TRBD1,TRBJ1-5,TRBV3-1/TRBV3-2,CASSQTPGTGIQPQHF,TGTGCCAGCAGCCAAACTCCCGGGACAGGGATTCAGCCCCAGCATTTT